This T cell receptor (beta chain) was sequenced for a study of cytomegalovirus exposure and HLA in healthy donors. Clones were read by immunoSEQ multiplex PCR, and TCRdb kept only the in-frame ones, dropping some. The sample lists over 150,000 clones; 80% to 85% were seen once. Germline CDR1 reads SGHNT; CDR2 reads YYREEE (reference sequence). The length of the CDR3 is 14 residues. V gave up 3 bases and J gave up 1 base, with 10 bases separating them. Sequenced sample: PBMCs. The TCR was taken from a woman in her late teens or twenties in good health and CMV-seropositive. The chain carries TRBV5-4 and TRBJ1-1, with TRBD1 as a possible D gene (6 bases). In DNA, the CDR3 is TGTGCCAGCAGCTATTGGGGGCCGAACACTGAAGCTTTCTTT. Amino acid sequence: CASSYWGPNTEAFF.